This T cell receptor (beta chain) appears in the sequencing data of a study of STAT5B mutations in CD4+ large granular lymphocyte leukemia. Study processing details: Productive clonotypes were detectable down to 2.59 x 10-5 frequency. TCRdb keeps only in-frame clones here, not all; method: immunoSEQ multiplex PCR. The V and J calls and clone size were taken over from that table, and D and trimming were inferred from the DNA. Of approximately 52,000 clones in the sample, approximately 70% are singletons; the top ten hold 1.5%. Study-level points and caveats: CD4-sorted patient repertoires seemed more clonal than healthy CD4+ repertoires.

The V and J ends lost 4 bases and 3 bases, in that order; junction bases with no gene match: 9. The CDR3 is made up of 16 amino acids. In germline, CDR1 is LNHDA, CDR2 SQIVND (reference sequence). Control samples were healthy donors' buffy coats. Note on this clone: Its antigen is unknown.

The rearrangement uses TRBV19 and TRBJ2-3, with 8 bases identical to TRBD1. The receptor's source is a human donor in good health. The sample comprised CD4+ T cells from blood buffy coats. CDR3: CASSTWTGRGTDTQYF. Written as DNA, the CDR3 is TGTGCCAGTAGTACTTGGACAGGGAGAGGGACAGATACGCAGTATTTT.